Listed below are T cell receptor beta chains from one sample, sequenced in a study of blood T cells in healthy people across ages. TCRdb analysed the 5' RACE reads with MiXCR anew, one entry per CDR3 protein. The sample includes roughly 800,000 distinct CDR3 sequences, more than 45% seen only once; the top ten take over 20%. The sequenced sample consisted of blood. The receptors were gathered from a man aged 25-45 years in good health. Both conserved end residues are part of each CDR3. A D gene is named only where the DNA matches it firmly. Not every row has a clone size; where given, it reads once, few, many or a size class.

j_call | d_call | v_call | clone_size | cdr3_aa | cdr3_nt
TRBJ2-7 | TRBD1 | TRBV7-2 | few | CASSLRTGGSREQYF | TGTGCCAGCAGCTTAAGGACAGGAGGAAGTCGCGAGCAGTACTTC
TRBJ2-1 | - | TRBV6-5 | - | CASSQTGSSYNEQFF | TGTGCCAGCAGTCAGACCGGGAGCTCCTACAATGAGCAGTTCTTC
TRBJ2-1 | TRBD2 | TRBV6-2/TRBV6-3 | - | CASSYPVSGRVKWNDEQFF | TGTGCCAGCAGTTACCCCGTGAGCGGGAGGGTAAAGTGGAACGATGAGCAGTTCTTC
TRBJ2-5 | TRBD1 | TRBV19 | - | CASSTGTASGTEQYF | TGTGCCAGTAGTACCGGGACAGCCTCCGGGACGGAGCAGTACTTC
TRBJ2-2 | - | TRBV5-6 | - | CASSAGLRTGTTGELFF | TGTGCCAGCAGCGCGGGTTTACGTACAGGGACCACCGGGGAGCTGTTTTTT
TRBJ2-3 | TRBD2 | TRBV27 | - | CASLPRRTSGVDTQYF | TGTGCCAGCCTACCCCGACGGACTAGCGGGGTAGATACGCAGTATTTT
TRBJ1-5 | - | TRBV12-3/TRBV12-4 | - | CASRVGGLDQPQHF | TGTGCCAGCAGGGTTGGGGGGCTGGATCAGCCCCAGCATTTT
TRBJ2-7 | TRBD2 | TRBV3-1 | - | CTSSPDGLATYEQYF | TGTACCAGCAGCCCCGATGGACTAGCAACCTACGAGCAGTACTTC
TRBJ2-3 | - | TRBV7-3 | - | CASSSTGTETNTQYF | TGTGCCAGCAGTTCCACCGGAACAGAAACCAATACGCAGTATTTT
TRBJ1-2 | - | TRBV20-1 | - | CSATSPDRRYYGYTF | TGCAGTGCTACCTCCCCCGACAGGCGGTATTATGGCTACACCTTC
TRBJ2-3 | - | TRBV28 | few | CASTPSGARRTDTQYF | TGTGCCAGCACACCTTCGGGGGCTCGACGCACAGATACGCAGTATTTT
TRBJ1-2 | TRBD1 | TRBV7-8 | - | CASSQTGVWGYTF | TGTGCCAGCAGTCAGACAGGGGTTTGGGGCTACACCTTC
TRBJ2-3 | - | TRBV2 | - | CASGGAGDTQYF | TGTGCCAGCGGCGGCGCAGGGGATACGCAGTATTTT
TRBJ2-5 | TRBD2 | TRBV7-9 | - | CASAPGGSETQYF | TGTGCCAGCGCTCCGGGAGGATCGGAGACCCAGTACTTC
TRBJ1-6 | TRBD1 | TRBV27 | - | CASSSAQGGTPLHF | TGTGCCAGCAGTTCAGCCCAGGGGGGGACACCCCTCCACTTT
TRBJ2-7 | - | TRBV10-3 | - | CAISDGTIVYEQYF | TGTGCCATCAGTGACGGGACAATAGTCTACGAGCAGTACTTC
TRBJ2-3 | - | TRBV12-3/TRBV12-4 | - | CASSFRVTGDVQYF | TGTGCCAGCAGTTTCAGAGTGACAGGAGATGTGCAGTATTTT
TRBJ2-3 | - | TRBV7-2 | - | CACSLRVSSDTQYF | TGTGCCTGCAGCTTACGGGTTAGCTCGGATACGCAGTATTTT
TRBJ2-1 | - | TRBV11-2 | once | CASSLDSSNEQFF | TGTGCCAGCAGCTTAGACTCCAGCAATGAGCAGTTCTTC
TRBJ1-2 | TRBD1 | TRBV25-1 | few | CASSVLGTGANYGYTF | TGTGCCAGCAGTGTTTTGGGGACAGGGGCCAACTATGGCTACACCTTC
TRBJ2-2 | - | TRBV5-1 | - | CASSLGSSGKNTGELFF | TGCGCCAGCAGCTTGGGGTCTTCAGGAAAGAACACCGGGGAGCTGTTTTTT
TRBJ2-5 | - | TRBV30 | few | CAWSRAGGGETQYF | TGTGCCTGGAGTAGGGCAGGAGGTGGGGAGACCCAGTACTTC
TRBJ2-7 | - | TRBV4-3 | - | CASSQDLIGEQYF | TGCGCCAGCAGCCAAGATTTAATCGGCGAGCAGTACTTC
TRBJ2-7 | - | TRBV6-2/TRBV6-3 | few | CASSYHGYEQYF | TGTGCCAGCAGTTACCACGGTTACGAGCAGTACTTC
TRBJ2-4 | TRBD2 | TRBV20-1 | - | CSARKGVAGGKLAKNIQYF | TGCAGTGCTAGAAAAGGGGTAGCGGGGGGCAAGCTAGCCAAAAACATTCAGTACTTC
TRBJ2-5 | TRBD2 | TRBV7-9 | - | CASSLGASGMKQTQYF | TGTGCCAGCAGCTTAGGGGCTAGCGGCATGAAACAGACCCAGTACTTC
TRBJ1-1 | - | TRBV7-9 | once | CASSPKQGAGNTEAFF | TGTGCCAGCAGCCCCAAACAGGGTGCTGGGAACACTGAAGCTTTCTTT
TRBJ2-1 | TRBD2 | TRBV4-3 | few | CASSQGTRGYNEQFF | TGCGCCAGCAGCCAAGGGACTAGGGGCTACAATGAGCAGTTCTTC
TRBJ1-2 | TRBD1 | TRBV2 | - | CASEKRGHGYTF | TGTGCCAGTGAGAAAAGGGGGCATGGCTACACCTTC
TRBJ2-5 | - | TRBV5-1 | - | CASSLSQGPQETQYF | TGCGCCAGCAGCTTGAGCCAGGGCCCCCAGGAGACCCAGTACTTC
TRBJ1-5 | - | TRBV9 | - | CASSVKGNQPQHF | TGTGCCAGCAGCGTTAAGGGTAATCAGCCCCAGCATTTT
TRBJ2-3 | - | TRBV6-2/TRBV6-3 | few | CASSPVQHGTGLKYF | TGTGCCAGCAGTCCCGTTCAGCACGGGACCGGGCTCAAGTATTTT
TRBJ2-7 | - | TRBV29-1 | - | CSVLTLSSYEQYF | TGCAGCGTCCTGACTCTAAGCTCCTACGAGCAGTACTTC
TRBJ2-1 | - | TRBV4-1 | - | CASSQVVRDNEQFF | TGCGCCAGCAGCCAAGTCGTGCGGGACAATGAGCAGTTCTTC
TRBJ2-3 | TRBD2 | TRBV9 | - | CASSVEGLAADTQYF | TGTGCCAGCAGCGTTGAGGGACTAGCGGCAGATACGCAGTATTTT
TRBJ2-7 | - | TRBV20-1 | few | CSALRGSIGSGEQYF | TGCAGTGCTTTAAGGGGGAGCATTGGGTCCGGCGAGCAGTACTTC
TRBJ2-1 | TRBD2 | TRBV10-3 | few | CAISDWTSGANNEQFF | TGTGCCATCAGTGACTGGACTAGCGGGGCTAACAATGAGCAGTTCTTC
TRBJ2-5 | TRBD2 | TRBV7-2 | few | CASSARLAQETQYF | TGTGCCAGCAGCGCCAGACTAGCTCAAGAGACCCAGTACTTC
TRBJ1-1 | - | TRBV7-9 | - | CASSSSLGVMNTEAFF | TGTGCCAGCAGCTCCTCCCTTGGTGTCATGAACACTGAAGCTTTCTTT
TRBJ2-5 | - | TRBV20-1 | - | CSARGGRAHQETQYF | TGCAGTGCTAGAGGAGGCAGGGCCCACCAAGAGACCCAGTACTTC
TRBJ1-1 | - | TRBV6-6 | few | CASTQGRNTEAFF | TGTGCCAGCACCCAGGGACGAAACACTGAAGCTTTCTTT